A single sample gave rise to the 21 T cell receptor beta chains below, sequenced in a study of blood T cell repertoires in COVID-19. Only in-frame clones appear in the TCRdb table, and some are missing; sequencing was by immunoSEQ multiplex PCR. This table holds approximately 480,000 clones, about nine tenths found once. Sequencing was performed on PBMCs or T cells enriched from blood (not recorded which). The receptors here all came from a woman between 18 and 29 years old who had recovered from COVID-19.

The chain has TRBV28 and TRBJ2-2, with D uncertain. V lost 11 bases, J lost 5 bases, and 12 bases lay in between. This CDR3 has 12 amino acids. Germline CDR1 reads MDHEN; CDR2 reads SYDVKM. CDR3: CAYGSPTGELFF. As DNA, the CDR3 is TGTGCCTACGGGTCTCCAACCGGGGAGCTGTTTTTT.

This chain joins TRBV6-5 and TRBJ2-4, with a tentative D call TRBD1 (5 bases). CDR1 and CDR2 from the germline V gene are MNHEY and SVGAGI. V was pared by 9 bases and J by 0 bases, with 9 bases between. The CDR3 is 13 amino acids. CDR3 region: CASSTVAKNIQYF. For the CDR3, the DNA is TGTGCCAGTTCGACAGTAGCCAAAAACATTCAGTACTTC.

The chain links TRBV4-1 to TRBJ1-4, with TRBD1 matching 7 bases. CDR3 length: 15 residues. CDR1 and CDR2 from the germline V gene are MGHRA and YSYEKL. The V and J ends lost 4 bases and 5 bases, in that order; junction bases with no gene match: 7. The DNA of the CDR3 is TGCGCCAGCAGCCCTACCGGGACAGCAAATGAAAAACTGTTTTTT. Translation gives CASSPTGTANEKLFF.

The J gene is TRBJ2-3, the V gene TRBV6-2 or TRBV6-3, with 8 bases aligning to TRBD2. This CDR3 is built from 17 residues. Trimming removed 2 bases from V and 0 bases from J; junction bases left unmatched: 7. CDR1 is MNHEY, CDR2 SVGEGT, per germline. In nucleotides, the CDR3 is TGTGCCAGCAGTTACCGCGGGGGGCCGGGGAGCACAGATACGCAGTATTTT. This translates into CASSYRGGPGSTDTQYF.

The chain carries TRBV3-1 (or the pseudogene TRBV3-2) and TRBJ1-5, with D perhaps TRBD1 (5 bases). V shed 3 bases and J shed 4 bases, with 13 bases lying between them. The germline V gene encodes CDR1 LGHDT and CDR2 YNNKEL (reference sequence). The CDR3 has 15 amino acids. The CDR3 nucleotides are TGTGCCAGCAGCCAGGATACTACAGGTAATCAGCCCCAGCATTTT. Residues: CASSQDTTGNQPQHF.

The V call is TRBV25-1, the J call TRBJ2-5, with D unclear. Trimming stripped 2 bases from V and 4 bases from J, with 8 bases between. Germline assignment: CDR1 MGHDK and CDR2 SYGVNS. The CDR3 sequence is 13 residues long. CDR3 region: CASSESTGETQYF. Written as DNA, the CDR3 is TGTGCCAGCAGTGAAAGTACTGGAGAGACCCAGTACTTC.

The chain uses TRBV11-2 and TRBJ2-2; 8 nucleotides align to TRBD1. Germline values: CDR1 SGHAT, CDR2 FQNNGV. V dropped 5 bases and J dropped 6; count of bases not matched to a gene: 5. The CDR3 sequence is 14 residues long. The CDR3 region has the DNA TGTGCCAGCAGCCCAGACAGGGGATCCGGGGAGCTGTTTTTT. Translation gives CASSPDRGSGELFF.

In this sample, this clone turned up once. V gene TRBV4-1 combines with J gene TRBJ1-5; D is possibly TRBD1 (5 bases). Trimming left V 0 bases short and J 6 bases short, with 18 bases between. This CDR3 has 17 residues. Germline V gene lookup returns CDR1 MGHRA and CDR2 YSYEKL. CDR3 loop: CASSQDETLYQGQPQHF. DNA for the CDR3: TGCGCCAGCAGCCAAGATGAGACACTATACCAGGGTCAGCCCCAGCATTTT.

The chain has TRBV7-9 and TRBJ2-5; a weak D match, TRBD1 (6 bases). CDR1 and CDR2 from the germline V gene are SEHNR and FQNEAQ (reference sequence). The V end lost 0 bases, the J end lost 7 bases, and 9 bases lay between the germline ends. The CDR3 length is 13 residues. The CDR3: CASSLALGGTQYF. The CDR3 DNA reads as TGTGCCAGCAGCTTAGCGCTAGGGGGGACCCAGTACTTC.

With regard to this clone: The same CDR3 arises from other DNA sequences in this sample as well. This rearrangement joins TRBV27 to TRBJ2-3; D remains ambiguous. This CDR3 is built from 13 residues. Trimming took 3 bases from V and 0 from J, leaving 4 bases between them. Germline CDR1 reads MNHEY; CDR2 reads SMNVEV (reference sequence). Here the CDR3 DNA reads TGTGCCAGCAGTTTCCGTAGCACAGATACGCAGTATTTT. Protein product: CASSFRSTDTQYF.

CDR3 sequence (DNA): TGTGCCAGCAGTTCAACAATACAGGGGGCTACTATCCGTAACTATGGCTACACCTTC. Amino acid sequence: CASSSTIQGATIRNYGYTF. The rearrangement uses TRBV28 and TRBJ1-2; 9 positions match TRBD1. This CDR3 is built from 19 residues. V lost 4 bases and J lost 1; bases outside the gene matches: 16. Germline V gene lookup returns CDR1 MDHEN and CDR2 SYDVKM.

The rearrangement joins TRBV11-2 to TRBJ1-2; 8 bases are shared with TRBD1. Germline V gene lookup returns CDR1 SGHAT and CDR2 FQNNGV. J was trimmed by 3 bases and V by 4 bases; bases with no gene match: 4. The length of the CDR3 is 14 residues. The CDR3 is CASSYSTGDYGYTF. The CDR3 DNA reads TGTGCCAGCAGCTATTCGACAGGGGACTATGGCTACACCTTC.

The V gene is TRBV5-1, the J gene TRBJ1-1, with D uncertain. Germline V gene lookup returns CDR1 SGHRS and CDR2 YFSETQ. V was shortened by 4 bases and J by 4 bases, with 14 bases between the two germline ends. This CDR3 has 14 amino acids. CDR3 sequence (DNA): TGCGCCAGCAGCCAGACTTCGGTTGGCACTGAAGCTTTCTTT. Amino acid sequence: CASSQTSVGTEAFF.

This chain joins TRBV6-5 and TRBJ2-3; D remains unclear. The V gene's germline CDR1 is MNHEY and CDR2 SVGAGI. V was clipped by 11 bases and J by 0 bases, with 12 bases between them. The CDR3 is 13 amino acids. The CDR3: CAVGRFSTDTQYF. The CDR3 DNA reads TGTGCCGTGGGCCGATTTAGCACAGATACGCAGTATTTT.

V usage is TRBV4-1 and J usage is TRBJ2-3, with a possible D match to TRBD1 (6 bases). This CDR3 contains 17 residues. Germline V gene data show CDR1 as MGHRA and CDR2 as YSYEKL. V dropped 3 bases and J dropped 0 bases, with 16 bases sitting between them. The CDR3 loop is CASSHSGQPTSTDTQYF. In nucleotides, the CDR3 is TGCGCCAGCAGCCACTCCGGACAGCCTACTAGCACAGATACGCAGTATTTT.

The chain links TRBV5-1 to TRBJ1-2; 8 bases agree with TRBD1. Looked up from germline, CDR1 is SGHRS and CDR2 is YFSETQ. The V gene end was trimmed by 3 bases and the J gene end by 6 bases; junction bases not matched to a gene: 7. The CDR3 runs to 14 residues. As DNA, the CDR3 is TGCGCCAGCAGCTCGGACAGGGACGGGGATGGCTACACCTTC. This codes for CASSSDRDGDGYTF. Together with reference TRBV5-1 and TRBJ1-2, the CDR3 gives the full variable domain: KAGVTQTPRYLIKTRGQQVTLSCSPISGHRSVSWYQQTPGQGLQFLFEYFSETQRNKGNFPGRFSGRQFSNSRSEMNVSTLELGDSALYLCASSSDRDGDGYTFGSGTRLTVV.

V and J are TRBV5-8 and TRBJ1-1; D uncertain. Germline V gene sequence: CDR1 SGHTS, CDR2 YDEGEE. CDR3 length: 13 residues. Deletions cut 4 bases from V and 1 base from J, with 8 bases between. CDR3 sequence reads: CASSRAGNTEAFF. The CDR3 DNA reads TGTGCCAGCAGCCGAGCGGGGAACACTGAAGCTTTCTTT.

This chain connects TRBV9 to TRBJ1-4; no definite D call. This CDR3 region has 14 residues. Germline loops: CDR1 SGDLS, CDR2 YYNGEE. Trimming removed 4 bases at V and 8 bases at J, with 15 bases between. CDR3 DNA sequence: TGTGCCAGCAGCCTCTGGGAGTCGGGAGAAAAACTGTTTTTT. It specifies CASSLWESGEKLFF.

This chain uses TRBV10-3 with TRBJ1-2, with a tentative D call TRBD1 (5 bases). V was shortened by 5 bases and J by 5 bases, with 12 bases between the two germline ends. The CDR3 spans 13 residues. CDR1 and CDR2 from the germline V gene are ENHRY and SYGVKD. The chain's CDR3 is CAISWQGAYGYTF. CDR3 sequence (DNA): TGTGCCATCAGTTGGCAGGGCGCGTATGGCTACACCTTC.

V is TRBV15 and J is TRBJ2-5; 10 bases are a match to TRBD1. Germline CDR1 LNHNV, CDR2 YYDKDF (reference sequence). V trimming: 3 bases; J trimming: 5 bases; junction bases outside the gene matches: 9. This CDR3 comprises 16 residues. This CDR3 reads CATSSLGTGVSETQYF. CDR3 nucleotide sequence: TGTGCCACCAGCAGTCTTGGGACAGGGGTTTCCGAGACCCAGTACTTC.

Comments on this clone: This sample includes further DNA sequences coding for the same CDR3. The rearrangement links TRBV12-3 or TRBV12-4 to TRBJ1-1; D not certain. Trimming pared 2 bases from V and 2 bases from J, leaving 6 bases between. The CDR3 extends over 13 amino acids. In nucleotides, the CDR3 is TGTGCCAGCAGTTTAAGGAGAAACACTGAAGCTTTCTTT. Protein: CASSLRRNTEAFF.